The 12 T cell receptor beta chains in this list originate from one sample, sequenced in a study of blood T cell repertoires in COVID-19. Generated by immunoSEQ multiplex PCR, the TCRdb table keeps only in-frame clones and is missing some. The table records 150,000 to 200,000 clones, about 82% of them present only once. Sequenced input: peripheral blood. Receptor source: a woman in her 30s with acute or convalescent COVID-19.

The rearrangement joins TRBV18 to TRBJ2-2; D unclear. Trimming stripped 2 bases from V and 7 bases from J, with 5 bases between. This CDR3 has 12 residues. Germline lookup yields CDR1 KGHSH and CDR2 LQKENI. The CDR3 region has the DNA TGTGCCAGCTCACCAGTTCTCGGGGAGCTGTTTTTT. This gives the protein CASSPVLGELFF.

This clone was seen once. This chain connects TRBV19 to TRBJ2-2, with a weak D call TRBD1 (6 bases). Germline V gives CDR1 LNHDA, CDR2 SQIVND (reference sequence). The ends were cut back, 5 bases at V and 4 bases at J, with 20 bases in the middle. The CDR3 totals 17 residues. For the CDR3, the DNA is TGTGCCAGTAGTCCCCAAACAGGGTTCGCCTTCACCGGGGAGCTGTTTTTT. Translated, it gives CASSPQTGFAFTGELFF.

In its sample, this clone was seen once. The genes are TRBV4-2 and TRBJ2-7, with 9 bases matching TRBD2. After removal of 0 bases from V and 1 base from J, the junction contained 4 bases not matched to a gene. This CDR3 spans 16 amino acids. CDR1 and CDR2 from the germline V gene are LGHNA and YNFKEQ. The CDR3 here is CASSQDASGKSYEQYF. CDR3 nucleotides: TGTGCCAGCAGCCAAGATGCTAGCGGGAAATCCTACGAGCAGTACTTC.

The chain joins TRBV4-1 to TRBJ1-2; possibly TRBD1 for D (5 bases). Trimming shortened V by 0 bases and J by 5 bases, and 19 bases separated the two germline ends. Looked up from germline, CDR1 is MGHRA and CDR2 is YSYEKL. The CDR3 is made up of 17 amino acids. The CDR3 DNA sequence: TGCGCCAGCAGCCAAGAAGAGATGGGGCAGGTGAGATATGGCTACACCTTC. Its protein is CASSQEEMGQVRYGYTF.

This chain uses TRBV27 with TRBJ2-1; TRBD2 matches 7 bases. Germline V gene sequence: CDR1 MNHEY, CDR2 SMNVEV (reference sequence). Germline trimming cut 7 bases from V and 4 bases from J; bases unmatched to any gene: 10. The CDR3 loop spans 15 amino acids. CDR3 DNA: TGTGCCAGCAATGCTCTAGCGGCCGTATACAATGAGCAGTTCTTC. This sequence encodes CASNALAAVYNEQFF.

Notes on this clone: Compared with germline, one end of the junction differs, possibly owing to a read error. The chain couples TRBV12-3 or TRBV12-4 to TRBJ1-2; 9 nucleotides match TRBD1. CDR3 length: 12 amino acids. The CDR3 is CASSKGTGSTNF. In DNA, the CDR3 is TGTGCCAGCAGCAAAGGGACAGGGTCCACTAACTTC.

This clone appeared once. The rearrangement uses TRBV7-9 and TRBJ2-2; TRBD2 matches at 13 bases. Germline V gene data show CDR1 as SEHNR and CDR2 as FQNEAQ (reference sequence). CDR3 length: 18 amino acids. V was clipped by 4 bases and J by 0 bases; unmatched bases: 5. The CDR3 here is CASSYGTSGTANTGELFF. The CDR3 nucleotides read TGTGCCAGCAGCTACGGGACTAGCGGGACCGCGAACACCGGGGAGCTGTTTTTT.

The chain is built from TRBV19 and TRBJ1-5; D is possibly TRBD1 (6 bases). Germline lookup yields CDR1 LNHDA and CDR2 SQIVND (reference sequence). The CDR3 length is 16 residues. Trimming pared 10 bases from V and 3 bases from J, leaving 22 bases between. Here the CDR3 reads CATNAVGGQLNQPQHF. CDR3 sequence (DNA): TGTGCCACTAACGCGGTGGGTGGACAGCTCAATCAGCCCCAGCATTTT.

V and J are TRBV30 and TRBJ1-2, with D possibly TRBD1 on 6 matching bases. Trimming stripped 1 base from V and 4 bases from J, with 19 bases between. Per the germline V gene, CDR1 is GTSNPN and CDR2 is SVGIG (reference sequence). This CDR3 spans 16 amino acids. The CDR3 here is CAWSARSDRASYGYTF. CDR3 DNA: TGTGCCTGGAGTGCCCGGTCGGACAGAGCCTCCTATGGCTACACCTTC.

The gene calls are TRBV3-1 (or the pseudogene TRBV3-2) and TRBJ2-1, with 9 bases aligning to TRBD2. Germline loops: CDR1 LGHDT, CDR2 YNNKEL (reference sequence). V dropped 5 bases and J dropped 6; count of bases not matched to a gene: 8. The CDR3 runs to 15 residues. In DNA form, the CDR3 reads TGTGCCAGCAGCAAGCGAGGAGCGGGAGGCAATGAGCAGTTCTTC. It encodes CASSKRGAGGNEQFF.

The CDR3 DNA sequence: TGTGCCAGCAGAATTAGCGGGGGAGCCTACAATGAGCAGTTCTTC. This sequence encodes CASRISGGAYNEQFF. The chain uses TRBV27 and TRBJ2-1; TRBD2 aligns across 9 bases. The CDR3 contains 15 residues. Germline V gene data show CDR1 as MNHEY and CDR2 as SMNVEV (reference sequence). With V trimmed by 6 bases and J by 2 bases, 5 bases remained unmatched.

J is TRBJ2-7 and V is TRBV28; TRBD1 matches at 9 bases. V lost 6 bases and J lost 0; bases outside the gene matches: 12. The CDR3 has 17 amino acids. Looked up from germline, CDR1 is MDHEN and CDR2 is SYDVKM. The CDR3 region has the DNA TGTGCCAGCAGCAACCGGGACAGGGCATACTTCTCCTACGAGCAGTACTTC. Its protein is CASSNRDRAYFSYEQYF.